Listed here are 26 T cell receptor beta chains from one sample, sequenced in a study of OX40 agonist ivuxolimab in advanced cancers. Sequencing was performed with immunoSEQ multiplex PCR; in TCRdb, only in-frame clones are kept and a portion is missing. The sample records about 68,000 clones, 70% to 85% being singletons. The sample was CD4+ or CD8+ T cells sorted from blood, taken in a trial of the OX40 agonist ivuxolimab. These receptors were taken from an adult with an advanced solid tumor such as melanoma, head and neck, liver or kidney cancer.

The chain recombines TRBV6-5 with TRBJ2-5; D unresolved. Germline values: CDR1 MNHEY, CDR2 SVGAGI. This CDR3 is built from 14 residues. Trimming shortened V by 6 bases and J by 7 bases, and 18 bases separated the two germline ends. CDR3: CASRGLSAAGTQYF. DNA for the CDR3: TGTGCCAGCAGGGGCCTCAGCGCCGCCGGGACCCAGTACTTC.

The chain joins TRBV4-1 to TRBJ2-7, with 8 bases matching TRBD1. The CDR3 has 17 amino acids. V dropped 1 base and J dropped 4; count of bases not matched to a gene: 12. Germline-derived CDR1 and CDR2 are MGHRA and YSYEKL. The CDR3 loop is CASSQAALGTGGYEQYF. CDR3 nucleotides: TGCGCCAGCAGCCAAGCTGCTTTGGGGACAGGCGGATACGAGCAGTACTTC.

This clone appeared a few times. V and J are TRBV5-1 and TRBJ2-4, with D perhaps TRBD1 or TRBD2 (5 bases each). Germline CDR1 and CDR2: SGHRS and YFSETQ. The CDR3 covers 16 residues. Trimming stripped 3 bases from V and 0 bases from J, with 13 bases between. This CDR3 is CASSWGSSIAKNIQYF. CDR3 coding DNA: TGCGCCAGCAGCTGGGGGTCGTCTATAGCCAAAAACATTCAGTACTTC.

This chain joins TRBV6-1 and TRBJ2-5, with 7 bases fitting TRBD2. This CDR3 contains 13 residues. The J segment lost 5 bases and the V segment lost 5 bases, leaving 5 bases of the junction unmatched. Germline V gives CDR1 MNHNS, CDR2 SASEGT. CDR3 sequence: CASSPGGFETQYF. The CDR3 nucleotides read TGTGCCAGCAGTCCCGGGGGGTTCGAGACCCAGTACTTC.

This chain links TRBV5-1 with TRBJ2-1, with 14 positions matching TRBD2. Germline V gene sequence: CDR1 SGHRS, CDR2 YFSETQ. Germline trimming cut 2 bases from V and 0 bases from J; bases unmatched to any gene: 4. This CDR3 has 18 amino acids. The CDR3: CASSFGGLAGGSYNEQFF. As DNA, the CDR3 is TGCGCCAGCAGCTTCGGAGGACTAGCGGGGGGCTCCTACAATGAGCAGTTCTTC.

This clone was seen more than once but under ten times. V gene TRBV16 combines with J gene TRBJ2-3; a possible D gene is TRBD1 (6 bases). The CDR3 spans 14 residues. CDR1 KGHSY and CDR2 FQNENV come from the germline V gene. Trimming pared 0 bases from V and 6 bases from J, leaving 10 bases between. CDR3 DNA: TGTGCCAGCAGCCAATCTCACAGGGTGGATACGCAGTATTTT. This encodes CASSQSHRVDTQYF.

The chain carries TRBV28 and TRBJ1-5; the D is unclear. Germline CDR1 is MDHEN and CDR2 is SYDVKM. The CDR3 length is 16 residues. Between the trimmed V and J ends, which lost 3 bases and 3 bases, there was a span of 15 bases. The CDR3: CASSFNPSGFNQPQHF. CDR3 DNA sequence: TGTGCCAGCAGTTTTAATCCCTCAGGCTTCAATCAGCCCCAGCATTTT.

The rearrangement uses TRBV6-5 and TRBJ2-7; 9 positions match TRBD1. V was pared by 4 bases and J by 5 bases, with 6 bases of the junction left unmatched. Germline assignment: CDR1 MNHEY and CDR2 SVGAGI. The CDR3 sequence is 14 residues long. The DNA for the CDR3 is TGTGCCAGCAGTTTCGGACAGGGGAGGAACGAGCAGTACTTC. Protein product: CASSFGQGRNEQYF.

The chain joins TRBV27 to TRBJ2-7; 13 bases are a match to TRBD2. The CDR3 contains 14 residues. V shed 6 bases and J 9 bases; nucleotides not matched to a gene: 8. CDR1 and CDR2 (germline): MNHEY, SMNVEV (reference sequence). This chain's CDR3 is CASRAGTSGEWQYF. CDR3 DNA: TGTGCCAGCAGGGCCGGGACTAGCGGGGAATGGCAGTACTTC.

The rearrangement uses TRBV5-1 and TRBJ2-2; D possibly uses TRBD1 or TRBD2 (5 bases each). Looked up from germline, CDR1 is SGHRS and CDR2 is YFSETQ. The CDR3 length is 17 residues. V was clipped by 4 bases and J by 0 bases, with 16 bases between them. For the CDR3, the DNA is TGCGCCAGCAGCATCCAGGGAGTCGCCACGAACACCGGGGAGCTGTTTTTT. Its protein product is CASSIQGVATNTGELFF.

The chain is built from TRBV9 and TRBJ2-1, with 10 bases aligning to TRBD2. Germline V gene lookup returns CDR1 SGDLS and CDR2 YYNGEE. With 4 bases clipped from V and 2 bases from J, the junction kept 0 bases outside the gene matches. This CDR3 comprises 14 residues. The CDR3 region has the DNA TGTGCCAGCAGCCTAGCGGGAGCCTACAATGAGCAGTTCTTC. Its protein product is CASSLAGAYNEQFF.

The rearrangement links TRBV9 to TRBJ1-2, with TRBD1 matching over 10 bases. The junction had 15 bases not matched to a gene; V was cut back by 4 bases and J by 3 bases. The germline V gene has CDR1 SGDLS and CDR2 YYNGEE. CDR3 size: 18 residues. CDR3 sequence (DNA): TGTGCCAGCAGCCCTACCCGGGACAGGGGTTTCGGGGACTATGGCTACACCTTC. Translating gives CASSPTRDRGFGDYGYTF.

The V and J genes are TRBV11-2 and TRBJ2-1; 10 bases map to TRBD2. J was trimmed by 9 bases and V by 4 bases; bases with no gene match: 9. The CDR3 length is 15 residues. Germline CDR1 is SGHAT and CDR2 is FQNNGV. The CDR3 nucleotides read TGTGCCAGCAGCTGGGGGACTAGCGACCATGGTGAGCAGTTCTTC. Amino acids: CASSWGTSDHGEQFF.

The V call is TRBV27, the J call TRBJ1-5; TRBD1 might be the D (5 bases). CDR1 MNHEY and CDR2 SMNVEV come from the germline V gene (reference sequence). The CDR3 extends over 15 amino acids. Trimming shortened V by 5 bases and J by 4 bases, and 15 bases separated the two germline ends. CDR3 sequence (DNA): TGTGCCAGCAGTCCGGTCAGGGTAGGAAATCAGCCCCAGCATTTT. It specifies CASSPVRVGNQPQHF.

The chain uses TRBV5-6 and TRBJ2-3; D possibly corresponds to TRBD1 (5 bases). Germline assignment: CDR1 SGHDT and CDR2 YYEEEE. The CDR3 sequence is 14 residues long. The V and J ends lost 4 bases and 7 bases respectively, with 16 bases between them. In nucleotides, the CDR3 is TGTGCCAGCAGCCCGGTGGGGCCGGGCAATACGCAGTATTTT. Translated, it gives CASSPVGPGNTQYF.

The chain joins TRBV7-2 to TRBJ2-2, with 9 bases that match TRBD1. V gave up 8 bases and J gave up 4 bases; unmatched junction bases: 5. This CDR3 has 14 residues. Germline CDR1 and CDR2: SGHTA and FQGNSA. The CDR3 sequence is CASSGQGGTGELFF. The CDR3, as DNA: TGTGCCAGCTCGGGACAGGGTGGCACCGGGGAGCTGTTTTTT.

As regards this clone: Compared with germline, one end of the junction differs, possibly owing to a read error. This sample includes further DNA sequences coding for the same CDR3. J is TRBJ2-7 and V is TRBV5-6; D is ambiguous. This CDR3 has 13 residues. The germline gives CDR1 SGHDT, CDR2 YYEEEE. This chain's CDR3 is CASSVVGLGEQYF. The CDR3 DNA follows: TGTGCTAGCAGCGTAGTAGGGCTTGGCGAGCAGTACTTC. Looking up the rest from reference TRBV5-6 and TRBJ2-7 gives the full variable domain: DAGVTQSPTHLIKTRGQQVTLRCSPKSGHDTVSWYQQALGQGPQFIFQYYEEEERQRGNFPDRFSGHQFPNYSSELNVNALLLGDSALYLCASSVVGLGEQYFGPGTRLTVT.

The V gene is TRBV28, the J gene TRBJ2-3, with TRBD2 matching over 13 bases. V dropped 8 bases and J dropped 2; count of bases not matched to a gene: 4. The CDR3 consists of 15 residues. In germline, CDR1 is MDHEN, CDR2 SYDVKM. As DNA, the CDR3 is TGTGCCAGCTTTACTAGCGGGAGGGACACAGATACGCAGTATTTT. Its translation: CASFTSGRDTDTQYF.

This clone appeared a single time. The V and J genes are TRBV28 and TRBJ2-7; 8 bases are shared with TRBD2. The ends lost 2 bases at V and 2 bases at J; junction bases unmatched: 2. The CDR3 sequence is 14 residues long. Germline loops: CDR1 MDHEN, CDR2 SYDVKM. The CDR3 DNA reads as TGTGCCAGCAGTTTAGCGGGAGGTCCCTACGAGCAGTACTTC. Translated, it gives CASSLAGGPYEQYF.

The V and J genes are TRBV15 and TRBJ1-5; maybe TRBD1 (6 bases). The germline gives CDR1 LNHNV, CDR2 YYDKDF (reference sequence). Trimming pared 4 bases from V and 2 bases from J, leaving 15 bases between. The CDR3 runs 16 residues. The CDR3, as DNA: TGTGCCACCAGCATGGGAGGGGGGACGCGCAATCAGCCCCAGCATTTT. This gives the protein CATSMGGGTRNQPQHF. The variable domain in full, with the rest retrieved from reference TRBV15 and TRBJ1-5, is DAMVIQNPRYQVTQFGKPVTLSCSQTLNHNVMYWYQQKSSQAPKLLFHYYDKDFNNEADTPDNFQSRRPNTSFCFLDIRSPGLGDTAMYLCATSMGGGTRNQPQHFGDGTRLSIL.

J is TRBJ2-1 and V is TRBV9, with unresolved D. CDR3 length: 12 residues. Between the trimmed V and J ends, which lost 3 bases and 10 bases, there was a span of 11 bases. Germline V CDR1 and CDR2: SGDLS, YYNGEE. The CDR3 sequence: CASSELTSEQFF. DNA of the CDR3: TGTGCCAGCAGCGAACTGACGAGCGAGCAGTTCTTC.

This chain links TRBV14 with TRBJ1-1; D is ambiguous. V dropped 0 bases and J dropped 4 bases, with 12 bases sitting between them. The CDR3 has 15 amino acids. Germline assignment: CDR1 SGHDN and CDR2 FVKESK. The CDR3 DNA is TGTGCCAGCAGCCAAGATAGTTTGCGAAGCACTGAAGCTTTCTTT. It encodes CASSQDSLRSTEAFF.

The rearrangement links TRBV9 to TRBJ2-7; 8 bases match TRBD2. V shed 1 base, J shed 6 bases, and the junction held 9 bases outside the gene matches. The CDR3 runs to 15 residues. The germline CDR1 and CDR2 sequences are SGDLS and YYNGEE. CDR3 DNA: TGTGCCAGCAGCGTAAGCGGGAGCTCGGGCGCCGAGCAGTACTTC. This encodes CASSVSGSSGAEQYF. The full variable domain, completed using reference TRBV9 and TRBJ2-7, is DSGVTQTPKHLITATGQRVTLRCSPRSGDLSVYWYQQSLDQGLQFLIQYYNGEERAKGNILERFSAQQFPDLHSELNLSSLELGDSALYFCASSVSGSSGAEQYFGPGTRLTVT.

The V and J genes are TRBV4-3 and TRBJ2-3; 8 bases align to TRBD2. CDR1 LGHNA and CDR2 YSLEER come from the germline V gene. V was clipped by 0 bases and J by 3 bases; unmatched bases: 11. The length of the CDR3 is 18 residues. The CDR3 nucleotides are TGCGCCAGCAGCCAAGATCGGAGCAGCGGGAGAAGGACAGATACGCAGTATTTT. Translating gives CASSQDRSSGRRTDTQYF.

This clone was seen a handful of times. The rearrangement links TRBV5-6 to TRBJ2-1; the match to TRBD2 covers 11 bases. The CDR3 runs to 14 residues. Germline V gene sequence: CDR1 SGHDT, CDR2 YYEEEE. The ends lost 4 bases at V and 14 bases at J; junction bases unmatched: 11. The CDR3 DNA is TGTGCCAGCAGCCGGATCCTAACTAGCGGGAGTGAGTTCTTC. Its translation: CASSRILTSGSEFF.

The gene calls are TRBV4-2 and TRBJ1-2; TRBD1 is a possible D gene (6 bases). The germline gives CDR1 LGHNA, CDR2 YNFKEQ. The CDR3 is 11 amino acids. The ends were cut back, 4 bases at V and 8 bases at J, with 8 bases in the middle. The CDR3 DNA follows: TGTGCCAGCAGCCCGGGGACAGGCTACACCTTC. This translates into CASSPGTGYTF.